The rows below give T cell receptor beta chains drawn from one sample of a study of T cell responses to AZD1222 COVID-19 vaccine. TCRdb keeps only in-frame clones here, not all; method: immunoSEQ multiplex PCR. The data show some 120,000 clones, with around 90% seen just once and 1.4% to 1.5% held by the top ten. The sample in question was peripheral blood, obtained on day 0 of AZD1222 vaccination. These receptors were collected from an adult in good health. CDR3s include the opening cysteine and the closing phenylalanine or tryptophan. The D gene is left open where the match is weak. The size field is filled for only some rows; it gives once, few, many or a size class.

clone_size: -
d_call: TRBD2
v_call: TRBV7-3
j_call: TRBJ2-1
cdr3_aa: CASSSRGGEQFF
cdr3_nt: TGTGCCAGCAGCTCTCGGGGGGGTGAGCAGTTCTTC

clone_size: -
d_call: -
v_call: TRBV4-1
j_call: TRBJ1-3
cdr3_aa: CASSQGTGNTIYF
cdr3_nt: TGCGCCAGCAGCCAGGGGACAGGAAACACCATATATTTT

clone_size: -
d_call: TRBD1
v_call: TRBV7-3
j_call: TRBJ2-1
cdr3_aa: CASSLTRDRGNEQFF
cdr3_nt: TGTGCCAGCAGCTTAACACGGGACAGGGGCAATGAGCAGTTCTTC

clone_size: -
d_call: TRBD1
v_call: TRBV6-8
j_call: TRBJ1-5
cdr3_aa: CASSTRTGLGYACLSKYSNQPQHF
cdr3_nt: TGTGCCAGCAGTACCCGGACAGGGTTAGGATATGCCTGCTTGTCCAAATATAGCAATCAGCCCCAGCATTTT

clone_size: -
d_call: -
v_call: TRBV7-2
j_call: TRBJ1-2
cdr3_aa: CASSFPQSSGYTF
cdr3_nt: TGTGCCAGCAGCTTCCCCCAATCGAGTGGCTACACCTTC

clone_size: -
d_call: -
v_call: TRBV9
j_call: TRBJ2-7
cdr3_aa: CASSVDNSYEQYF
cdr3_nt: TGTGCCAGCAGCGTAGATAACAGCTACGAGCAGTACTTC

clone_size: -
d_call: -
v_call: TRBV10-3
j_call: TRBJ1-2
cdr3_aa: CAISDHNYGYTF
cdr3_nt: TGTGCCATCAGTGACCATAACTATGGCTACACCTTC

clone_size: -
d_call: -
v_call: TRBV19
j_call: TRBJ1-2
cdr3_aa: CASSDREYGYTF
cdr3_nt: TGTGCCAGTAGTGACAGAGAGTATGGCTACACCTTC

clone_size: -
d_call: -
v_call: TRBV6-5
j_call: TRBJ2-2
cdr3_aa: CASSYSVTLNTGELFF
cdr3_nt: TGTGCCAGCAGTTACTCTGTGACACTGAACACCGGGGAGCTGTTTTTT

clone_size: -
d_call: TRBD1
v_call: TRBV4-3
j_call: TRBJ2-4
cdr3_aa: CASSQDGQGNIQYF
cdr3_nt: TGCGCCAGCAGCCAAGATGGACAGGGAAACATTCAGTACTTC

clone_size: -
d_call: TRBD1
v_call: TRBV10-3
j_call: TRBJ1-5
cdr3_aa: CAISRDRDQPQHF
cdr3_nt: TGTGCCATCAGCCGGGACAGGGATCAGCCCCAGCATTTT

clone_size: -
d_call: TRBD1
v_call: TRBV2
j_call: TRBJ1-2
cdr3_aa: CASSYLEGAGYTF
cdr3_nt: TGTGCCAGCAGTTACCTAGAGGGGGCGGGCTACACCTTC

clone_size: -
d_call: -
v_call: TRBV10-1
j_call: TRBJ1-4
cdr3_aa: CASSELGLRTNEKLFF
cdr3_nt: TGCGCCAGCAGTGAGCTTGGGTTAAGGACTAATGAAAAACTGTTTTTT

clone_size: -
d_call: -
v_call: TRBV6-2/TRBV6-3
j_call: TRBJ1-1
cdr3_aa: CASSSQGGNTEAFF
cdr3_nt: TGTGCCAGCAGCTCCCAGGGCGGGAACACTGAAGCTTTCTTT

clone_size: -
d_call: -
v_call: TRBV6-5
j_call: TRBJ1-2
cdr3_aa: CATRPFEEGYTF
cdr3_nt: TGTGCCACCCGGCCCTTCGAAGAGGGCTACACCTTC

clone_size: -
d_call: TRBD2
v_call: TRBV5-1
j_call: TRBJ2-3
cdr3_aa: CASNPLGTSGGTDTQYF
cdr3_nt: TGCGCCAGCAATCCTCTTGGGACTAGCGGGGGCACAGATACGCAGTATTTT

clone_size: -
d_call: -
v_call: TRBV5-4
j_call: TRBJ1-2
cdr3_aa: CASTDPDHYGYTF
cdr3_nt: TGTGCCAGCACCGACCCGGACCACTATGGCTACACCTTC

clone_size: few
d_call: -
v_call: TRBV12-3/TRBV12-4
j_call: TRBJ2-7
cdr3_aa: CASSTSTYEQYF
cdr3_nt: -

clone_size: -
d_call: -
v_call: TRBV5-8
j_call: TRBJ1-5
cdr3_aa: CASSYSNQPQHF
cdr3_nt: TGTGCCAGCAGCTATAGCAATCAGCCCCAGCATTTT

clone_size: once
d_call: -
v_call: TRBV11-2
j_call: TRBJ2-5
cdr3_aa: CASSLPPGETQYF
cdr3_nt: TGTGCCAGCAGCTTACCCCCCGGGGAGACCCAGTACTTC

clone_size: -
d_call: -
v_call: TRBV2
j_call: TRBJ1-1
cdr3_aa: CASSLTGRNTEAFF
cdr3_nt: TGTGCCAGCAGCCTGACAGGAAGGAACACTGAAGCTTTCTTT

clone_size: -
d_call: TRBD2
v_call: TRBV9
j_call: TRBJ2-3
cdr3_aa: CASSVAGGGTTDTQYF
cdr3_nt: TGTGCCAGCAGCGTAGCGGGCGGGGGGACCACAGATACGCAGTATTTT

clone_size: -
d_call: TRBD1
v_call: TRBV2
j_call: TRBJ1-1
cdr3_aa: CASSELGQGAKGEAFF
cdr3_nt: TGTGCCAGCAGCGAGCTGGGGCAGGGGGCGAAGGGTGAAGCTTTCTTT

clone_size: -
d_call: -
v_call: TRBV5-4
j_call: TRBJ2-5
cdr3_aa: CASSLRREETQYF
cdr3_nt: TGTGCCAGCAGCTTGCGCAGGGAAGAGACCCAGTACTTC

clone_size: -
d_call: -
v_call: TRBV19
j_call: TRBJ1-4
cdr3_aa: CASSMVRTNEKLFF
cdr3_nt: TGTGCCAGTAGTATGGTCAGGACGAATGAAAAACTGTTTTTT

clone_size: few
d_call: TRBD1
v_call: TRBV5-8
j_call: TRBJ1-2
cdr3_aa: CASSPGQGAYGYTF
cdr3_nt: TGTGCCAGCAGCCCGGGACAGGGGGCCTATGGCTACACCTTC

clone_size: -
d_call: TRBD1
v_call: TRBV7-9
j_call: TRBJ1-6
cdr3_aa: CASSMGDRLNSPLHF
cdr3_nt: TGTGCCAGCAGCATGGGGGACAGGCTCAATTCACCCCTCCACTTT

clone_size: -
d_call: TRBD2
v_call: TRBV10-3
j_call: TRBJ2-3
cdr3_aa: CAIRSSGGSTDTQYF
cdr3_nt: TGTGCCATCAGATCTAGCGGGGGTAGCACAGATACGCAGTATTTT

clone_size: once
d_call: -
v_call: TRBV9
j_call: TRBJ1-2
cdr3_aa: CASSANNAEVSWGYTF
cdr3_nt: TGTGCCAGCAGCGCCAACAATGCTGAGGTATCGTGGGGCTACACCTTC

clone_size: -
d_call: -
v_call: TRBV4-1
j_call: TRBJ1-2
cdr3_aa: CASSQEWEKTARGYTF
cdr3_nt: TGCGCCAGCAGCCAAGAGTGGGAAAAGACAGCACGGGGCTACACCTTC

clone_size: -
d_call: -
v_call: TRBV18
j_call: TRBJ1-1
cdr3_aa: CASSPLELVNTEAFF
cdr3_nt: TGTGCCAGCTCACCTTTGGAGTTGGTGAACACTGAAGCTTTCTTT

clone_size: -
d_call: -
v_call: TRBV5-1
j_call: TRBJ2-5
cdr3_aa: CASSLAQEQETQYF
cdr3_nt: TGCGCCAGCAGCTTGGCGCAGGAGCAAGAGACCCAGTACTTC

clone_size: -
d_call: -
v_call: TRBV30
j_call: TRBJ2-7
cdr3_aa: CAWAGREKGVSEQYF
cdr3_nt: TGTGCCTGGGCCGGTCGAGAAAAGGGGGTGAGCGAGCAGTACTTC

clone_size: -
d_call: -
v_call: TRBV15
j_call: TRBJ2-7
cdr3_aa: CATSRDYEVYEQYF
cdr3_nt: TGTGCCACCAGCAGAGATTACGAGGTCTACGAGCAGTACTTC

clone_size: -
d_call: TRBD1
v_call: TRBV4-3
j_call: TRBJ1-1
cdr3_aa: CASSHRTGQGTEAFF
cdr3_nt: TGCGCCAGCAGCCACCGGACAGGGCAGGGCACTGAAGCTTTCTTT

clone_size: few
d_call: -
v_call: TRBV19
j_call: TRBJ2-3
cdr3_aa: CASSSASGADTQYF
cdr3_nt: TGTGCCAGTAGTTCCGCCAGCGGTGCAGATACGCAGTATTTT

clone_size: -
d_call: -
v_call: TRBV27
j_call: TRBJ1-6
cdr3_aa: CASSPLGLGGRDRLSPLHF
cdr3_nt: TGTGCCAGCAGTCCCCTCGGCCTTGGAGGTCGGGACCGCCTCTCACCCCTCCACTTT

clone_size: -
d_call: -
v_call: TRBV5-1
j_call: TRBJ1-1
cdr3_aa: CASSLEDGQQNTEAFF
cdr3_nt: TGCGCCAGCAGCTTGGAGGACGGGCAGCAGAACACTGAAGCTTTCTTT

clone_size: once
d_call: -
v_call: TRBV28
j_call: TRBJ1-1
cdr3_aa: CASSPTPGQLNTEAFF
cdr3_nt: TGTGCCAGCAGTCCTACCCCAGGGCAGCTGAACACTGAAGCTTTCTTT

clone_size: -
d_call: TRBD1
v_call: TRBV7-9
j_call: TRBJ1-1
cdr3_aa: CASSFPRQGSNTEAFF
cdr3_nt: TGTGCCAGCAGCTTCCCTCGACAGGGGTCGAACACTGAAGCTTTCTTT

clone_size: -
d_call: TRBD1
v_call: TRBV30
j_call: TRBJ1-6
cdr3_aa: CAWIRGGTGGWDSPLHF
cdr3_nt: TGTGCCTGGATCCGCGGGGGGACAGGGGGCTGGGATTCACCCCTCCACTTT

clone_size: -
d_call: -
v_call: TRBV19
j_call: TRBJ2-3
cdr3_aa: CASSILGGPTSTDTQYF
cdr3_nt: TGTGCCAGTAGTATACTAGGGGGGCCTACTAGCACAGATACGCAGTATTTT

clone_size: -
d_call: TRBD2
v_call: TRBV27
j_call: TRBJ2-7
cdr3_aa: CASSTKPATSGYEQYF
cdr3_nt: TGTGCCAGCAGTACCAAACCTGCGACTAGCGGCTACGAGCAGTACTTC

clone_size: -
d_call: -
v_call: TRBV5-4
j_call: TRBJ1-4
cdr3_aa: CASSLGSRVGEKLFF
cdr3_nt: TGTGCCAGCAGCTTGGGGAGTCGGGTGGGTGAAAAACTGTTTTTT

clone_size: -
d_call: -
v_call: TRBV30
j_call: TRBJ1-4
cdr3_aa: CAWTNGQPNEKLFF
cdr3_nt: TGTGCCTGGACTAATGGACAGCCTAATGAAAAACTGTTTTTT

clone_size: -
d_call: -
v_call: TRBV7-2
j_call: TRBJ1-2
cdr3_aa: CASSLDLDRGYTF
cdr3_nt: TGTGCCAGCAGCTTAGATTTAGACCGGGGCTACACCTTC

clone_size: -
d_call: -
v_call: TRBV12-3/TRBV12-4
j_call: TRBJ1-6
cdr3_aa: CASSLDSPLHF
cdr3_nt: TGTGCCAGCAGTTTAGATTCACCCCTCCACTTT

clone_size: -
d_call: -
v_call: TRBV7-9
j_call: TRBJ2-7
cdr3_aa: CASSLSDGPYEQYF
cdr3_nt: TGTGCCAGCAGCTTAAGCGACGGCCCCTACGAGCAGTACTTC